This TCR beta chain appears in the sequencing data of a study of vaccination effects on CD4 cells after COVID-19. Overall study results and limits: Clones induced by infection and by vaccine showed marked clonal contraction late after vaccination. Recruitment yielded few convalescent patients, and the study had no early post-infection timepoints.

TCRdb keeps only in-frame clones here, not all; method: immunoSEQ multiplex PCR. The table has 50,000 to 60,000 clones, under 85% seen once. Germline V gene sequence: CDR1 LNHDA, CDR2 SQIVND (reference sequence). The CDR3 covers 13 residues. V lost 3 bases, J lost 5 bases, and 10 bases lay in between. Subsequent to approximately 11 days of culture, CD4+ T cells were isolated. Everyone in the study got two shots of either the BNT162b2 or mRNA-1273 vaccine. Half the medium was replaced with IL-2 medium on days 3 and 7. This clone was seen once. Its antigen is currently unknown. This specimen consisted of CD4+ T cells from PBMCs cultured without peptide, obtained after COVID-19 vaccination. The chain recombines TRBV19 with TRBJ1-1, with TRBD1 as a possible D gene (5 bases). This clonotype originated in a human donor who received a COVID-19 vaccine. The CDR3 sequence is CASSMGRATEAFF. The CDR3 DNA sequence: TGTGCCAGTAGTATGGGGCGGGCTACTGAAGCTTTCTTT.